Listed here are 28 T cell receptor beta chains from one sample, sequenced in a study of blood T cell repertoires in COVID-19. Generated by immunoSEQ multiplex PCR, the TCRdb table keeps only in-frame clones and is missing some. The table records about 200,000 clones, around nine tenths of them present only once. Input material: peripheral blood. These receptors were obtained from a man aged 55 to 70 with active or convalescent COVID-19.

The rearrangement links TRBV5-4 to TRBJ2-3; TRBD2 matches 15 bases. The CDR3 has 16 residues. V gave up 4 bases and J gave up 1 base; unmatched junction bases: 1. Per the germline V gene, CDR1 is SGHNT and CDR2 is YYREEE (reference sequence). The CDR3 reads CASSRTSGGGTDTQYF. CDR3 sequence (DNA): TGTGCCAGCAGCCGGACTAGCGGGGGGGGCACAGATACGCAGTATTTT.

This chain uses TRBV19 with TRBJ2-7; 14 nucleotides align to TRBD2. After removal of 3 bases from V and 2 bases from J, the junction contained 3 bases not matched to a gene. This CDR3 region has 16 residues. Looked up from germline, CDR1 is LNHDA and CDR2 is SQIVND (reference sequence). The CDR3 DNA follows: TGTGCCAGTAGTATGGGACTAGCGGGGGCACCCTACGAGCAGTACTTC. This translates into CASSMGLAGAPYEQYF.

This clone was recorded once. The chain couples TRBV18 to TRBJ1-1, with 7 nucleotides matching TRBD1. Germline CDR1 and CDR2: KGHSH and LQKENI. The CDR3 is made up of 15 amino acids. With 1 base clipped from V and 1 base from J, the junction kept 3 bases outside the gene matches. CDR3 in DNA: TGTGCCAGCTCACCACGAACAGGGGAGAACACTGAAGCTTTCTTT. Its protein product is CASSPRTGENTEAFF.

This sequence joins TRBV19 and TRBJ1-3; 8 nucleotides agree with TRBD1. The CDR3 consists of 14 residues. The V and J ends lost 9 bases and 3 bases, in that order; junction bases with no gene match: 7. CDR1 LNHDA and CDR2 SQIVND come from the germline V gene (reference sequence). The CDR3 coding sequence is TGTGCCAGCTTCCGGACAGGGATTGGAAACACCATATATTTT. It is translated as CASFRTGIGNTIYF. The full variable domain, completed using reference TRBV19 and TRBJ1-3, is DGGITQSPKYLFRKEGQNVTLSCEQNLNHDAMYWYRQDPGQGLRLIYYSQIVNDFQKGDIAEGYSVSREKKESFPLTVTSAQKNPTAFYLCASFRTGIGNTIYFGEGSWLTVV.

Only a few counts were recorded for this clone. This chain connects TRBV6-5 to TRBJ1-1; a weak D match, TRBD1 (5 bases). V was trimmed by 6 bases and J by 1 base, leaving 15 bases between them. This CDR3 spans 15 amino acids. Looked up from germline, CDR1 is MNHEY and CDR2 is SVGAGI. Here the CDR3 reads CASRLDGRENTEAFF. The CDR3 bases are TGTGCCAGCAGATTAGATGGCAGGGAGAACACTGAAGCTTTCTTT.

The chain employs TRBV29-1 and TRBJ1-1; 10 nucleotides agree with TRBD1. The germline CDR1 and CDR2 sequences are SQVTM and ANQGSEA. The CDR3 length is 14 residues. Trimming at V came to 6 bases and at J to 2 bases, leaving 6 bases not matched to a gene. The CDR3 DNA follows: TGCAGCGTATCGCGGACAGGGGGAAACACTGAAGCTTTCTTT. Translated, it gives CSVSRTGGNTEAFF.

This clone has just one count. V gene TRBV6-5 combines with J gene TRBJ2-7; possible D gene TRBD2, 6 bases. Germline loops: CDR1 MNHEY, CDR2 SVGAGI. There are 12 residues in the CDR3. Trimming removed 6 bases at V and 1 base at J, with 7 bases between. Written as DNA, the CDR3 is TGTGCCAGCAGCGGGGGATCCTACGAGCAGTACTTC. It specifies CASSGGSYEQYF.

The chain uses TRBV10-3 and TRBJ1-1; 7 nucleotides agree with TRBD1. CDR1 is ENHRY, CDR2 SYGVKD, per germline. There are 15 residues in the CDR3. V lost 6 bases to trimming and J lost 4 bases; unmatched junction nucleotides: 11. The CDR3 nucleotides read TGTGCCATCAGCCGACTTGACAGGGAGAGCACTGAAGCTTTCTTT. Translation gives CAISRLDRESTEAFF.

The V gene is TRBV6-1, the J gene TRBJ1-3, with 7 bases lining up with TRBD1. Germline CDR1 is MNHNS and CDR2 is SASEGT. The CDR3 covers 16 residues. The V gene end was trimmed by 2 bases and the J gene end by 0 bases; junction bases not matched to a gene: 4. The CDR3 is CASSETQGVSGNTIYF. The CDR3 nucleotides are TGTGCCAGCAGTGAAACTCAGGGGGTCTCTGGAAACACCATATATTTT.

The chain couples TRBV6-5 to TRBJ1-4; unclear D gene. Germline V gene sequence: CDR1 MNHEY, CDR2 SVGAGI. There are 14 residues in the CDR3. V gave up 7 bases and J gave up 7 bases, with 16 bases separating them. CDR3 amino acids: CASMGYKGSEKLFF. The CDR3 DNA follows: TGTGCCAGCATGGGGTATAAAGGGAGTGAAAAACTGTTTTTT.

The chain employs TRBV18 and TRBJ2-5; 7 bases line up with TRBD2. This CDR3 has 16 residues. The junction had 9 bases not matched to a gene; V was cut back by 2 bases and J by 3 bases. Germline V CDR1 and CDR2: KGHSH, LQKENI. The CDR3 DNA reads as TGTGCCAGCTCACCATATGGGGGGGAATTGGAAGAGACCCAGTACTTC. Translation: CASSPYGGELEETQYF.

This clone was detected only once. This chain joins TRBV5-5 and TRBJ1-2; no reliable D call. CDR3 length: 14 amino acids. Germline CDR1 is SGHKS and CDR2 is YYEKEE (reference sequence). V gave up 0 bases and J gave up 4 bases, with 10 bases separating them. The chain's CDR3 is CASSLGRESYGYTF. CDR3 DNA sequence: TGTGCCAGCAGCTTGGGACGGGAAAGCTATGGCTACACCTTC.

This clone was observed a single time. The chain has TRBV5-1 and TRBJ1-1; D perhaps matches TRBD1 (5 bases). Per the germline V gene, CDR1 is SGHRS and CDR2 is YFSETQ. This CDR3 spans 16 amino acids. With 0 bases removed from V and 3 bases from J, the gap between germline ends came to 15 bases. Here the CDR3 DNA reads TGCGCCAGCAGCTTGGCCGGTGGGGGGATTGACACTGAAGCTTTCTTT. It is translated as CASSLAGGGIDTEAFF.

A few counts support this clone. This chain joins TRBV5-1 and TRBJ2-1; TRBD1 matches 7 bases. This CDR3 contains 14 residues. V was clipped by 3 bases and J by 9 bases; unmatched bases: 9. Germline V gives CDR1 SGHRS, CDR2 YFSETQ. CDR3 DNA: TGCGCCAGCAGCTCTCAGGGGGTGGATGGTGAGCAGTTCTTC. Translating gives CASSSQGVDGEQFF.

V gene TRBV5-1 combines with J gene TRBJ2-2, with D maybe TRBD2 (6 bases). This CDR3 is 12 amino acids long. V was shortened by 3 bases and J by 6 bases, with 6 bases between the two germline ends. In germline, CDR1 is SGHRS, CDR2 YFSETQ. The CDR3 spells CASSSGAGELFF. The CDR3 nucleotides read TGCGCCAGCAGCTCGGGGGCCGGGGAGCTGTTTTTT.

The CDR3 DNA reads as TGTGCCAGCAGTGACCTTAGGGGGGATACGCAGTATTTT. Translated, it gives CASSDLRGDTQYF. This chain links TRBV6-1 with TRBJ2-3; perhaps TRBD1 as D (6 bases). V shed 3 bases and J shed 6 bases, with 10 bases lying between them. Germline V gene lookup returns CDR1 MNHNS and CDR2 SASEGT. The CDR3 is 13 residues long.

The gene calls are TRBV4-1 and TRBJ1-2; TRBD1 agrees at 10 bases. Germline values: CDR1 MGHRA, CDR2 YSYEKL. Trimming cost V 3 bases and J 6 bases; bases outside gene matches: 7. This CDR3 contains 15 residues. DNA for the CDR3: TGCGCCAGCAGCCACCCCGGGACAGGGGTTAATGGCTACACCTTC. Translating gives CASSHPGTGVNGYTF.

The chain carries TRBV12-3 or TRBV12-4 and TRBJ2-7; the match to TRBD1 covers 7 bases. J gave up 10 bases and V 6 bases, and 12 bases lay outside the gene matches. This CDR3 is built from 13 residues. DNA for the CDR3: TGTGCCAGCAGCCGACAGGGTGTCACCTTACAGTACTTC. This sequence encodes CASSRQGVTLQYF.

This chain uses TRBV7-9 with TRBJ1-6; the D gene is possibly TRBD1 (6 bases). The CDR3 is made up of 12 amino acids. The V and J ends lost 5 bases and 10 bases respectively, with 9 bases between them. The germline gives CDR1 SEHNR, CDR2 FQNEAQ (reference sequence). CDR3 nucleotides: TGTGCCAGCAGCCGGGACAACTCACCCCTCCACTTT. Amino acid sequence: CASSRDNSPLHF.

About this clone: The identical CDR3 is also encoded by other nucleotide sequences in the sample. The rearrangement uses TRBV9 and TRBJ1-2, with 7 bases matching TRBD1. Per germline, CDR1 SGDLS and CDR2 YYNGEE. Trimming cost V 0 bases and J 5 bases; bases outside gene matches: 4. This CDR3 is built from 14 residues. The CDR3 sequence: CASSVAGGTYGYTF. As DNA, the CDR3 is TGTGCCAGCAGCGTAGCAGGGGGAACATATGGCTACACCTTC. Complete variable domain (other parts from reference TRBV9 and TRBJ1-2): DSGVTQTPKHLITATGQRVTLRCSPRSGDLSVYWYQQSLDQGLQFLIQYYNGEERAKGNILERFSAQQFPDLHSELNLSSLELGDSALYFCASSVAGGTYGYTFGSGTRLTVV.

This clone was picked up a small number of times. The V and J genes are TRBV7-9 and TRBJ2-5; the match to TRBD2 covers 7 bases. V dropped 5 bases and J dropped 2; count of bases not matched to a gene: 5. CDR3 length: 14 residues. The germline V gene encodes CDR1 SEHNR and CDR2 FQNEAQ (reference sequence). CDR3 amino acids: CASSLGTTQETQYF. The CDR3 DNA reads TGTGCCAGCAGCCTGGGGACTACACAAGAGACCCAGTACTTC.

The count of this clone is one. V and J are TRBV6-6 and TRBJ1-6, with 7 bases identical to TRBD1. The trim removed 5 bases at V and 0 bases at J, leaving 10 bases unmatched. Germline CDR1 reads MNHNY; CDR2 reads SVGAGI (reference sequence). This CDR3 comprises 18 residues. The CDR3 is CASSPGGLGSSYNSPLHF. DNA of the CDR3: TGTGCCAGCAGTCCAGGGGGACTGGGGAGCTCCTATAATTCACCCCTCCACTTT.

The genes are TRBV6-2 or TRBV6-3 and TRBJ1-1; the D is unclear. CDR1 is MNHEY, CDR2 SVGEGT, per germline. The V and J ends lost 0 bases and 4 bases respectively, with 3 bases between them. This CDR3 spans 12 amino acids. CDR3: CASSYSSTEAFF. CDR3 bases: TGTGCCAGCAGTTACTCCTCCACTGAAGCTTTCTTT.

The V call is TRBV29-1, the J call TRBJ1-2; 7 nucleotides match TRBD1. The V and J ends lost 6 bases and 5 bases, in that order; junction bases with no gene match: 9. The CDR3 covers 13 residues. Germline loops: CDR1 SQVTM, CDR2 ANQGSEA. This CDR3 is CSVLSDRLYGYTF. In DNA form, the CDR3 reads TGCAGCGTACTCTCGGACAGGCTTTATGGCTACACCTTC. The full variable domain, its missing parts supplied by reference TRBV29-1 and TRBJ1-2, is SAVISQKPSRDICQRGTSLTIQCQVDSQVTMMFWYRQQPGQSLTLIATANQGSEATYESGFVIDKFPISRPNLTFSTLTVSNMSPEDSSIYLCSVLSDRLYGYTFGSGTRLTVV.

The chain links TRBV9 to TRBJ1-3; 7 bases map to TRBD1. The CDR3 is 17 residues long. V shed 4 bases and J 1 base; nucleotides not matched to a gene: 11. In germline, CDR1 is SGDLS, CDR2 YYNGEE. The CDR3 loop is CASSPRPTGVSGNTIYF. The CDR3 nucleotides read TGTGCCAGCAGCCCGCGACCAACAGGGGTGTCTGGAAACACCATATATTTT. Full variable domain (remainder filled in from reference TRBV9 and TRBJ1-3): DSGVTQTPKHLITATGQRVTLRCSPRSGDLSVYWYQQSLDQGLQFLIQYYNGEERAKGNILERFSAQQFPDLHSELNLSSLELGDSALYFCASSPRPTGVSGNTIYFGEGSWLTVV.

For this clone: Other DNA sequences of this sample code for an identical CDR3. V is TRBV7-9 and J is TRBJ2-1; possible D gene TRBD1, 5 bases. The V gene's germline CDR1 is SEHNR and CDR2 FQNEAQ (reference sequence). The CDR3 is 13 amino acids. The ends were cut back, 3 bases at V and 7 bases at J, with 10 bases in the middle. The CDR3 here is CASSLGLLNEQFF. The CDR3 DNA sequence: TGTGCCAGCAGCTTGGGGCTGCTGAATGAGCAGTTCTTC.

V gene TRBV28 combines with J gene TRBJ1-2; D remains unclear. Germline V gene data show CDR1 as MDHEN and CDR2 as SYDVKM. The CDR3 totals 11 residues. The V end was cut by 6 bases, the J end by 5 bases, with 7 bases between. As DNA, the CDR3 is TGTGCCAGCAGCGGCGGTTATGGCTACACCTTC. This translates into CASSGGYGYTF.

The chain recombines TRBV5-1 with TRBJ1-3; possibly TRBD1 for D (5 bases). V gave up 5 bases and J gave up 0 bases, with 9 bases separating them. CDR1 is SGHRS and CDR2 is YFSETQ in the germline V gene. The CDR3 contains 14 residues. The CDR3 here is CASSSDSSGNTIYF. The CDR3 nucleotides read TGCGCCAGCAGTTCCGACAGCTCTGGAAACACCATATATTTT.